The rows below give T cell receptor beta chains drawn from one sample of a study of T cell responses to AZD1222 COVID-19 vaccine. Clones were sequenced by immunoSEQ multiplex PCR, and TCRdb holds only the in-frame ones, with some missing. Of some 80,000 clones listed, about 87% are singletons. The sequencing used peripheral blood, collected 28 days after the second dose of the MenACWY control vaccine. These receptors came from an adult who received the MenACWY meningococcal vaccine as a control. CDR3s include the opening cysteine and the closing phenylalanine or tryptophan. A D gene is named only where the DNA matches it firmly. The size entry is marked missing in some rows and otherwise reads once, few, many or a size class.

TRBV28	16	NA	TRBJ2-6	NA	CASSPPTPSGANVLTF	TGTGCCAGCAGTCCCCCCACACCCTCTGGGGCCAACGTCCTGACTTTC
TRBV7-8	15	TRBD1	TRBJ1-3	NA	CASSSGQARGNTIYF	TGTGCCAGCAGCTCCGGACAGGCCCGAGGAAACACCATATATTTT
TRBV6-5	13	NA	TRBJ1-1	NA	CASSSTDFTEAFF	TGTGCCAGCAGTTCAACGGACTTCACTGAAGCTTTCTTT
TRBV6-2/TRBV6-3	15	TRBD1	TRBJ2-7	NA	CASSYLGTDFYEQYF	TGTGCCAGCAGTTACTTGGGGACAGACTTTTACGAGCAGTACTTC
TRBV12-3/TRBV12-4	13	NA	TRBJ1-6	NA	CASSLGDGSPLHF	TGTGCCAGCAGTTTGGGGGACGGTTCACCCCTCCACTTT
TRBV18	13	NA	TRBJ1-1	NA	CASSPPGADEAFF	TGTGCCAGCTCACCACCCGGGGCAGATGAAGCTTTCTTT
TRBV6-6	14	NA	TRBJ2-1	NA	CASIPRSGYNEQFF	TGTGCCAGCATCCCGAGGTCCGGCTACAATGAGCAGTTCTTC
TRBV28	14	NA	TRBJ2-1	NA	CASSPPGHINEQFF	TGTGCCAGCAGTCCCCCGGGACACATCAATGAGCAGTTCTTC
TRBV5-4	16	NA	TRBJ2-3	few	CASSSPDTDSTDTQYF	TGTGCCAGCAGCAGCCCCGACACAGATAGCACAGATACGCAGTATTTT
TRBV5-6	14	NA	TRBJ1-2	NA	CASSLVLLNYGYTF	TGTGCCAGCAGCTTGGTTCTGCTTAACTATGGCTACACCTTC
TRBV5-1	15	NA	TRBJ1-4	NA	CASSLASVEGEKLFF	TGCGCCAGCAGCTTGGCCTCGGTCGAAGGGGAAAAACTGTTTTTT